This T cell receptor beta chain was recovered during a study of T cell responses to AZD1222 COVID-19 vaccine. With 0 bases clipped from V and 1 base from J, the junction kept 3 bases outside the gene matches. The CDR3 runs to 17 residues. Germline assignment: CDR1 GTSNPN and CDR2 SVGIG (reference sequence). Doses given second, at about 4 or about 12 weeks, were pooled. Overall study findings and caveats: Repertoire sampling occurred only after the peak T cell response. Among AZD1222 vaccinees, only five to seven were seropositive at baseline.

As to this clone: Its antigen is undetermined.

TCRdb's table, derived via immunoSEQ multiplex PCR, lists solely in-frame clones and lacks some. The sample records roughly 150,000 clones, less than 95% being singletons. The TCR sequence derives from an adult who received the AZD1222 COVID-19 vaccine. V gene TRBV30 combines with J gene TRBJ2-3; 14 nucleotides match TRBD2. The material sequenced was peripheral blood, taken 28 days after the second AZD1222 dose. The CDR3 region has the DNA TGTGCCTGGAGTGTCGGGACTAGCGGGAGTCGCACAGATACGCAGTATTTT. Protein: CAWSVGTSGSRTDTQYF.